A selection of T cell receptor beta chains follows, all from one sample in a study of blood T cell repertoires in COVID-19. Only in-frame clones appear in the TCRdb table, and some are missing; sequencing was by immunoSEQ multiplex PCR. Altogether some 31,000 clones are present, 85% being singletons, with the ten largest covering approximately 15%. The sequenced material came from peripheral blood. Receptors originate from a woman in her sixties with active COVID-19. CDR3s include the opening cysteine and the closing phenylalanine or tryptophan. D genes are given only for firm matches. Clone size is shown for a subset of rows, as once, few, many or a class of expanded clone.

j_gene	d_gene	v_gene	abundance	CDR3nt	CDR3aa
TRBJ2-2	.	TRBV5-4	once	TGTGCAGGCAGGGCCGGGAACACCGGGGAGCTGTTTTTT	CAGRAGNTGELFF
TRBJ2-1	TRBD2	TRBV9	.	TGTGCCAGCAGCGCGATATCGGGACTAGCGGGTGACCAAGAGCAGTTCTTC	CASSAISGLAGDQEQFF
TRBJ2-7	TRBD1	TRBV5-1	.	TGCGCCAGCAGCTTGAACAGGGGTGATTACGAGCAGTACTTC	CASSLNRGDYEQYF
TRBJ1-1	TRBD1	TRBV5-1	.	TGCGCCAGCAGCGGGGACAGTCCCACTGAAGCTTTCTTT	CASSGDSPTEAFF
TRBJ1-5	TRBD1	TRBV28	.	TGTGCCAGCAGTCCGACAGGGGGAAGCAATCAGCCCCAGCATTTT	CASSPTGGSNQPQHF
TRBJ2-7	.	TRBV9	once	TGTGCCAGCAGCGTATCCCCCGTCCCCTACGAGCAGTACTTC	CASSVSPVPYEQYF
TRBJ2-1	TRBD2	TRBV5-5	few	TGTGCCAGCAGCTTCCCTAGCGGGGGGGCAGGTGAGCAGTTCTTC	CASSFPSGGAGEQFF
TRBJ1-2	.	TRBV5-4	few	TGTGCCAGCAGCTTGGTTGGGGAGGAGGCTAGTGGCTACACCTTC	CASSLVGEEASGYTF
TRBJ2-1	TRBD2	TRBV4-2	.	TGTGCCAGCAGCCAGGGAGCGGGGAAGGACAATGAGCAGTTCTTC	CASSQGAGKDNEQFF
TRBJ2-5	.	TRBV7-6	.	TGTGCCAGCAGCTTAGCCGGTTCACGAGGGGAGACCCAGTACTTC	CASSLAGSRGETQYF
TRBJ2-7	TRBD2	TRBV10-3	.	TGTGCCATCAGTGTAGCGGGGGGGTCCTACGAGCAGTACTTC	CAISVAGGSYEQYF
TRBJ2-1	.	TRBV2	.	TGTGCCAGCAGTGGGTTCGGGAGCTCCTACAATGAGCAGTTCTTC	CASSGFGSSYNEQFF
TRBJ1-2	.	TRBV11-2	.	TGTGCCAGCAGCTCCTCCGGGCCCTCCGGAGGGTATGGCTACACCTTC	CASSSSGPSGGYGYTF
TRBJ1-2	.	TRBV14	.	TGTGCCAGCAGGCCTACAGGGTTCTATGGCTACACCTTC	CASRPTGFYGYTF
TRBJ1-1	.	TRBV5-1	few	TGCGCCAGCAGCTTTGTGACAGGGAACACTGAAGCTTTCTTT	CASSFVTGNTEAFF
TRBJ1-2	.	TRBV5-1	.	TGCGCCAGCAGCGAAGACATCGCCGCCTGGGGCTACACCTTC	CASSEDIAAWGYTF
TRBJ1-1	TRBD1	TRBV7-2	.	TGTGCCAGCAGCTTAGGGCCCTCCCAGGGGGGGAACACTGAAGCTTTCTTT	CASSLGPSQGGNTEAFF
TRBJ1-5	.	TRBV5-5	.	TGTGCCAGCAGCTTGGTTGGAGGGCCCCAGCATTTT	CASSLVGGPQHF
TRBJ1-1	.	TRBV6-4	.	TGTGCCAGCAGTGAGAAAAGGGGGACCGAAGCTTTCTTT	CASSEKRGTEAFF
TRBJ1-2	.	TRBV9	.	TGTGCCAGCAGCGCCGATGGGGGGGACGGCTACACCTTC	CASSADGGDGYTF
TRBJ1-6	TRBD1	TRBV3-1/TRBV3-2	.	TGTGCCAGCAGCTGGGACAGGGTAAATTCACCCCTCCACTTT	CASSWDRVNSPLHF
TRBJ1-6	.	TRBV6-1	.	TGTGCCAGCAGTGTTACCGCCGAGCCTTATAATTCACCCCTCCACTTT	CASSVTAEPYNSPLHF
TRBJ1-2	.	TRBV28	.	TGTGCCAGCGGGGGGGGTGCCATGACCTATGGCTACACCTTC	CASGGGAMTYGYTF
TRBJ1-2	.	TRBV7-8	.	TGTGCCAGCAGCTTAGACAGGGAGTATGGCTACACCTTC	CASSLDREYGYTF
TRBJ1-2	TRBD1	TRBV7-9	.	TGTGCCAGCAGCTTAGGACAGGGGGCTTCTGGCTACACCTTC	CASSLGQGASGYTF
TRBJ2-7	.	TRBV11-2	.	TGTGCCAGCAGCTTGGGACACCTCTACGAGCAGTACTTC	CASSLGHLYEQYF
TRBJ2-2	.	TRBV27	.	TGTGCCAGCAGTTGGGGGGAAGGGGGGGAGCTGTTTTTT	CASSWGEGGELFF
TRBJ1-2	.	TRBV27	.	TGTGCCAGCAGTGTTGGGGCAGGGATGAAGGGCTACACCTTC	CASSVGAGMKGYTF
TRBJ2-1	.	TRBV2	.	TGTGCCAGCAGTGCCCAGTCCTACAATGAGCAGTTCTTC	CASSAQSYNEQFF
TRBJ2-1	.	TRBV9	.	TGTGCCAGCAGCGTAGGAGGGAATAACTACAATGAGCAGTTCTTC	CASSVGGNNYNEQFF
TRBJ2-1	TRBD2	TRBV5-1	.	TGCGCCAGCAGCTTGGATACGACTAGCCTTGAGCAGTTCTTC	CASSLDTTSLEQFF
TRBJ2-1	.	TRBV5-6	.	TGTGCCAGCAGTACAGGGTCTAGGCAGTTCTTC	CASSTGSRQFF
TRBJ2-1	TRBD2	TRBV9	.	TGTGCCAGCAGCCCTTGGGGGACTAGCTTGTACAATGAGCAGTTCTTC	CASSPWGTSLYNEQFF
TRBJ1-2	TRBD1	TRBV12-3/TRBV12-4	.	TGTGCCAGCAGTGGACAGGAGAACTATGGCTACACCTTC	CASSGQENYGYTF
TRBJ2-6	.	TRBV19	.	TGTGCCAGTAAGTTCCAGGGGAAGGCGTCAAACGTCCTGACTTTC	CASKFQGKASNVLTF
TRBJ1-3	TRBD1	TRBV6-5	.	TGTGCCACGAACCGGGACAGGGGAAACACCATATATTTT	CATNRDRGNTIYF
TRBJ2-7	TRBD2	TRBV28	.	TGTGCCAGCAGTGGGACTAGCGGGAGCTTCTATTACGAGCAGTACTTC	CASSGTSGSFYYEQYF
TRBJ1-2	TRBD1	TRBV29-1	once	TGCAGCGTTTTTGACAGGGCGTATGGCTACACCTTC	CSVFDRAYGYTF
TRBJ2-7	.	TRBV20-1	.	TGCAGTGCTAGTTCTCCGGGGAGGGGGTTTACCTACGAGCAGTACTTC	CSASSPGRGFTYEQYF
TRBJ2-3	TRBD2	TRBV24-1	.	TGTGCCACCAGTGATCGTAGCGGGGGAGTGGATACGCAGTATTTT	CATSDRSGGVDTQYF
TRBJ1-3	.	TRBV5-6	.	TGTGCCAGCAGCTACAAACCGACAGCCACTGAAAACACCATATATTTT	CASSYKPTATENTIYF
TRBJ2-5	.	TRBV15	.	TGTGCCACCAGCAGAGATGTGGTGGGGGAGGCGTGGGAGACCCAGTACTTC	CATSRDVVGEAWETQYF
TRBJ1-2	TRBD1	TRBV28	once	TGTGCCAGCACGCGGGGGGCAGGGGGAGGCTATGGCTACACCTTC	CASTRGAGGGYGYTF
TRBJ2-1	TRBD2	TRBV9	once	TGTGCCAGCAGCGTAGGGACTAGCGGGAGTAAGTCCTACAATGAGCAGTTCTTC	CASSVGTSGSKSYNEQFF
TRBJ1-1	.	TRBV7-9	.	TGTGCCAGCAGCTTAGCCCATAGTGGCACTGAAGCTTTCTTT	CASSLAHSGTEAFF
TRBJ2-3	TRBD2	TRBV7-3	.	TGTGCCAGCAGCCCTGGCGGGGGGGCCCTAGATACGCAGTATTTT	CASSPGGGALDTQYF